This T cell receptor beta chain originates from a study of T cells in localized non-small cell lung cancer. The V end was cut by 7 bases, the J end by 0 bases, with 24 bases between. CDR1 and CDR2 (germline): LNHDA, SQIVND (reference sequence). The CDR3 contains 18 residues. Some clones are missing from TCRdb's copy, which holds only in-frame ones; the method was immunoSEQ multiplex PCR. The sample holds 35,000 to 40,000 clones, more than 80% seen once. The chain is built from TRBV19 and TRBJ1-2, with D possibly TRBD1 on 6 matching bases. This sample comprised peripheral blood, obtained before any cancer treatment. The sequence was collected from an older female donor with stage I lung adenocarcinoma. The CDR3 DNA follows: TGTGCCAGTATTGGTTTACTGTCGGACAGTTTTCCTAACTATGGCTACACCTTC. As protein: CASIGLLSDSFPNYGYTF.